This paragraph covers one T cell receptor beta chain sequence. This sample was taken from a study of PD-L1 blockade in urothelial cancer. Only in-frame clones appear in the TCRdb table, and some are missing; sequencing was by immunoSEQ multiplex PCR. The sample has about 56,000 clones, about 85% seen once. CDR1 and CDR2 (germline): PRHDT, FYEKMQ (reference sequence). The CDR3 has 13 residues. V lost 1 base and J 1 base, leaving 4 bases between the germline ends. The time point denotes: pretreatment peripheral blood. A total of 1 to 8 samples per patient were collected pretreatment and on-treatment. The sequence was collected from a man between 65 and 85 years old with urothelial cancer. The sequences come from PBMCs, collected around atezolizumab (anti-PD-L1) treatment. The chain uses TRBV13 and TRBJ1-1; D gene ambiguous. The CDR3 DNA is TGTGCCAGCAGCTTAGTCAGGAACACTGAAGCTTTCTTT. Translated: CASSLVRNTEAFF.